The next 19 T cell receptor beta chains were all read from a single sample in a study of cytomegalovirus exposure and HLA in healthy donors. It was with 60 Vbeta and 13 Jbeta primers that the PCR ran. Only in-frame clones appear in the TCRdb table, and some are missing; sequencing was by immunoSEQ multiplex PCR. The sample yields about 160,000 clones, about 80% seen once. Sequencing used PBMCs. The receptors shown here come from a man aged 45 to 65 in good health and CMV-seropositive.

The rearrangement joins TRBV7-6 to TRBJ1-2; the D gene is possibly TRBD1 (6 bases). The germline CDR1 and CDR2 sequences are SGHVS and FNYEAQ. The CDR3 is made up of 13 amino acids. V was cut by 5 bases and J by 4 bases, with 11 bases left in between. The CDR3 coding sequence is TGTGCCAGCAGCCAAGGGACAACCTATGGCTACACCTTC. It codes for CASSQGTTYGYTF.

CDR3 sequence (DNA): TGTGCCAGCACTTTAAATCCGGGGGGGACCCAGTACTTC. Amino acid sequence: CASTLNPGGTQYF. The chain joins TRBV6-1 to TRBJ2-5, with 7 bases identical to TRBD2. With V trimmed by 7 bases and J by 7 bases, 9 bases remained unmatched. Germline loops: CDR1 MNHNS, CDR2 SASEGT. The CDR3 sequence is 13 residues long.

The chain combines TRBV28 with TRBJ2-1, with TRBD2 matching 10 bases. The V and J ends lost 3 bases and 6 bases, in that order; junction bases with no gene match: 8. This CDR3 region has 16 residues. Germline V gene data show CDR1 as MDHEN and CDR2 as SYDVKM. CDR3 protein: CASSFGPKRGGNEQFF. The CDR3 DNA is TGTGCCAGCAGTTTCGGTCCTAAGCGGGGGGGCAATGAGCAGTTCTTC.

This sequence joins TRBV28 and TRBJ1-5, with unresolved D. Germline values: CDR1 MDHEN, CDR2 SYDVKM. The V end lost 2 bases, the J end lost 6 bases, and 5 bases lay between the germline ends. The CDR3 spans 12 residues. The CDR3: CASSLGAQPQHF. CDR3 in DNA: TGTGCCAGCAGTTTAGGAGCTCAGCCCCAGCATTTT.

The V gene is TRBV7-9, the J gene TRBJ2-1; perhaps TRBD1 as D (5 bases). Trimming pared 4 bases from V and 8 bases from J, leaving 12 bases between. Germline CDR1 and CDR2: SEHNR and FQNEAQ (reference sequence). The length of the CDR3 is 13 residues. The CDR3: CASSSGRVDEQFF. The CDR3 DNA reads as TGTGCCAGCAGCTCCGGCAGGGTTGATGAGCAGTTCTTC.

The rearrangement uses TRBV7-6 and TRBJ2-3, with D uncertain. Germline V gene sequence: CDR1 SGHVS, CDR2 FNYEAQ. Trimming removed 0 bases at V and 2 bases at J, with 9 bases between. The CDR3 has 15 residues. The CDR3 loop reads CASSLAPRTTDTQYF. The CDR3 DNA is TGTGCCAGCAGCTTAGCTCCTAGAACCACAGATACGCAGTATTTT. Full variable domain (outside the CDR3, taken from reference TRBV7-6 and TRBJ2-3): GAGVSQSPRYKVTKRGQDVALRCDPISGHVSLYWYRQALGQGPEFLTYFNYEAQQDKSGLPNDRFSAERPEGSISTLTIQRTEQRDSAMYRCASSLAPRTTDTQYFGPGTRLTVL.

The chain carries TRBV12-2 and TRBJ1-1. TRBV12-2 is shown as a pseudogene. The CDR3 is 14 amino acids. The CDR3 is CASRPSLMNTEAFF. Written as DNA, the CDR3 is TGTGCAAGTCGCCCTAGCCTAATGAACACTGAAGCTTTCTTT.

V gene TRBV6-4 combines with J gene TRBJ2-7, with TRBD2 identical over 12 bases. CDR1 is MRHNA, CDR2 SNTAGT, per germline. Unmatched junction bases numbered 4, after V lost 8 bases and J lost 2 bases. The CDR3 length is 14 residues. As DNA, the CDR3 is TGTGCCAGCCGCAGGACTAGCGGGACCTACGAGCAGTACTTC. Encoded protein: CASRRTSGTYEQYF.

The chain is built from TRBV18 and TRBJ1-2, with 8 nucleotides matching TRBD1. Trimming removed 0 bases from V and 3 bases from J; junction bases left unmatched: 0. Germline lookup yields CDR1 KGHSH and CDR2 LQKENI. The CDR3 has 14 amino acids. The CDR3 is CASSPPTGDYGYTF. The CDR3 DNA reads TGTGCCAGCTCACCACCGACAGGGGACTATGGCTACACCTTC.

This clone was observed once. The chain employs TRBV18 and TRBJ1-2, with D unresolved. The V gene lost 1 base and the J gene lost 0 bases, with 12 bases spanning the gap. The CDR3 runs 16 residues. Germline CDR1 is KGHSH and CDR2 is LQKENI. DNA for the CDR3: TGTGCCAGCTCACCACAAGGACTTACAGCTAACTATGGCTACACCTTC. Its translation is CASSPQGLTANYGYTF.

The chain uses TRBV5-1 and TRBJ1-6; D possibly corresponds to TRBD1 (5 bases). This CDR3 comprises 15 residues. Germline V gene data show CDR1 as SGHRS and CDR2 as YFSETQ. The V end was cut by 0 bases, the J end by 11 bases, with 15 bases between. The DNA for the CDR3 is TGCGCCAGCAGCTTGGACGGTCAGGGCGTGACACCCCTCCACTTT. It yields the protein CASSLDGQGVTPLHF. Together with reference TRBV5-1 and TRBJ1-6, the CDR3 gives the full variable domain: KAGVTQTPRYLIKTRGQQVTLSCSPISGHRSVSWYQQTPGQGLQFLFEYFSETQRNKGNFPGRFSGRQFSNSRSEMNVSTLELGDSALYLCASSLDGQGVTPLHFGNGTRLTVT.

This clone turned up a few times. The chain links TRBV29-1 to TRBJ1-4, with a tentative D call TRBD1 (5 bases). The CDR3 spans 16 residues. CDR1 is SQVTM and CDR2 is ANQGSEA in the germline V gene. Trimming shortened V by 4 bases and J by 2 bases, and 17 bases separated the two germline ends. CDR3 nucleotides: TGCAGCGTTGGGGGTAGCGGGGCGGCCACTAATGAAAAACTGTTTTTT. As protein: CSVGGSGAATNEKLFF. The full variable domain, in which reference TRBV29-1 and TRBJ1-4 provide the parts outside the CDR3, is SAVISQKPSRDICQRGTSLTIQCQVDSQVTMMFWYRQQPGQSLTLIATANQGSEATYESGFVIDKFPISRPNLTFSTLTVSNMSPEDSSIYLCSVGGSGAATNEKLFFGSGTQLSVL.

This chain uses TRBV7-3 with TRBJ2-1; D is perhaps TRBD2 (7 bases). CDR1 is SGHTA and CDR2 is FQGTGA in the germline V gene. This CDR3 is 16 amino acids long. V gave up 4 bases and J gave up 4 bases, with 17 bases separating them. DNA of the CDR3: TGTGCCAGCAGCTCCTGGGGGGGGGCTGCGTACAATGAGCAGTTCTTC. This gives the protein CASSSWGGAAYNEQFF.

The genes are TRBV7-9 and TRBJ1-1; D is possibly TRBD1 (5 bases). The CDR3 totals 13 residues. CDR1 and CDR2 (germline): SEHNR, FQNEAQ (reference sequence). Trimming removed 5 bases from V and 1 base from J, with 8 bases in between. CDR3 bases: TGTGCCAGCAGCAGGGGAGGGAACACTGAAGCTTTCTTT. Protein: CASSRGGNTEAFF.

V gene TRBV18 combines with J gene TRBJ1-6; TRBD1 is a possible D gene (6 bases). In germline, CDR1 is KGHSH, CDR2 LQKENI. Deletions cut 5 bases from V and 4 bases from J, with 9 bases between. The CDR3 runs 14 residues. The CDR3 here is CASSIQGYNSPLHF. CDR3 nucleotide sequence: TGTGCCAGCTCAATACAGGGTTATAATTCACCCCTCCACTTT.

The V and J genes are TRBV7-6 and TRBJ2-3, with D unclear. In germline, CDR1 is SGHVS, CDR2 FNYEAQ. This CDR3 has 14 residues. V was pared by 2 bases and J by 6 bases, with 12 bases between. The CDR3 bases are TGTGCCAGCAGCTTACTAAGACTCGGGGATACGCAGTATTTT. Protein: CASSLLRLGDTQYF.

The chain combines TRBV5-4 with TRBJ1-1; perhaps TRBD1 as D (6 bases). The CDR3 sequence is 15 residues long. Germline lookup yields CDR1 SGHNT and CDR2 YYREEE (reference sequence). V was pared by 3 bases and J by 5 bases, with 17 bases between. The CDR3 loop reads CASSSLQGHGTEAFF. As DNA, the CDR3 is TGTGCCAGCAGCTCGCTACAGGGACATGGGACTGAAGCTTTCTTT. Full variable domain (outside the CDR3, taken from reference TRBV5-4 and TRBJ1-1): ETGVTQSPTHLIKTRGQQVTLRCSSQSGHNTVSWYQQALGQGPQFIFQYYREEENGRGNFPPRFSGLQFPNYSSELNVNALELDDSALYLCASSSLQGHGTEAFFGQGTRLTVV.

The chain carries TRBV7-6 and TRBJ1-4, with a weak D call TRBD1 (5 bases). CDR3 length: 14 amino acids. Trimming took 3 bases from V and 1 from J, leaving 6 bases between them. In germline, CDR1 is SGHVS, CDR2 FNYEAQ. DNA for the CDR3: TGTGCCAGCAGCTTCCAGGGAACTAATGAAAAACTGTTTTTT. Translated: CASSFQGTNEKLFF.

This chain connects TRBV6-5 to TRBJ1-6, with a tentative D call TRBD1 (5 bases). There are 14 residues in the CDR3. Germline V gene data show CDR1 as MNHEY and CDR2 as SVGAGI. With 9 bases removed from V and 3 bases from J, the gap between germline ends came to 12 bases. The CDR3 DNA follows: TGTGCCAGTACGCGGGACTTCTATAATTCACCCCTCCACTTT. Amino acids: CASTRDFYNSPLHF.